A selection of T cell receptor beta chains follows, all from one sample in a study of CD8 T cells in Susac syndrome. TCRdb used MiXCR to reprocess the immunoSEQ multiplex PCR reads, holding one entry per CDR3 protein. The repertoire consists of fewer than 250,000 distinct CDR3 sequences, with 93% occurring once and the leading ten covering 0.1% to 0.12%. Sequenced sample: CD4+ T cells from PBMCs. All receptors derive from a human donor in good health. CDR3s include the opening cysteine and the closing phenylalanine or tryptophan. Fields, in order: D gene, J gene, V gene, clone size, CDR3 DNA, CDR3 protein. D genes are given only for firm matches. Expanded clones get a size class; other rows say once, few or many, or leave the size out.

d_call: .; j_call: TRBJ2-1; v_call: TRBV28; clone_size: .; cdr3_nt: TGTGCCAGCAGTTTAGTCGGCCAAAAGCAGTTCTTC; cdr3_aa: CASSLVGQKQFF
d_call: .; j_call: TRBJ1-2; v_call: TRBV10-3; clone_size: once; cdr3_nt: TGTGCCACACGGGGCGTGGGTCCTTGGGGCTACACCTTC; cdr3_aa: CATRGVGPWGYTF
d_call: .; j_call: TRBJ1-2; v_call: TRBV3-1; clone_size: once; cdr3_nt: TGTGCCAGCAGCCTGGCGTATAATGGCTACACCTTC; cdr3_aa: CASSLAYNGYTF
d_call: TRBD1; j_call: TRBJ2-5; v_call: TRBV18; clone_size: .; cdr3_nt: TGTGCCAGCTCTCCCGGGACAGGGTTGGAGACCCAGTACTTC; cdr3_aa: CASSPGTGLETQYF
d_call: .; j_call: TRBJ2-5; v_call: TRBV7-2; clone_size: .; cdr3_nt: TGTGCCAGCAGCTTGGAGGGACGATCGGGAGAGACCCAGTACTTC; cdr3_aa: CASSLEGRSGETQYF
d_call: .; j_call: TRBJ1-4; v_call: TRBV10-3; clone_size: .; cdr3_nt: TGTGCCATCAGGGGGAGTGAGGAAAAACTGTTTTTT; cdr3_aa: CAIRGSEEKLFF
d_call: TRBD1; j_call: TRBJ1-4; v_call: TRBV5-5; clone_size: .; cdr3_nt: TGTGCCAGCAGCCTCGCAGGGGGAACTAATGAAAAACTGTTTTTT; cdr3_aa: CASSLAGGTNEKLFF
d_call: .; j_call: TRBJ1-2; v_call: TRBV5-1; clone_size: once; cdr3_nt: TGCGCCAGCAGCCCCGGCGGGGGGCGCCCGGATGGCTACACCTTC; cdr3_aa: CASSPGGGRPDGYTF
d_call: .; j_call: TRBJ1-5; v_call: TRBV3-1; clone_size: .; cdr3_nt: TGTGCCAGCAGCCAAGGTCAACAGGGCAATCAGCCCCAGCATTTT; cdr3_aa: CASSQGQQGNQPQHF
d_call: .; j_call: TRBJ1-5; v_call: TRBV7-9; clone_size: .; cdr3_nt: TGTGCCAGCAGCGAGAGTAGGACTGGGAATAGCAATCAGCCCCAGCATTTT; cdr3_aa: CASSESRTGNSNQPQHF
d_call: TRBD1; j_call: TRBJ2-5; v_call: TRBV12-3/TRBV12-4; clone_size: .; cdr3_nt: TGTGCCAGCAGCCACGACAGGGGGCCAGAGACCCAGTACTTC; cdr3_aa: CASSHDRGPETQYF
d_call: TRBD1; j_call: TRBJ1-6; v_call: TRBV20-1; clone_size: .; cdr3_nt: TGCAGTGTAAGGGGGCAGGCAGCCTATAATTCACCCCTCCACTTT; cdr3_aa: CSVRGQAAYNSPLHF
d_call: .; j_call: TRBJ1-2; v_call: TRBV3-1; clone_size: .; cdr3_nt: TGTGCCAGCAGCCAAGTGCAGGAGATTCGGGGCTACACCTTC; cdr3_aa: CASSQVQEIRGYTF
d_call: .; j_call: TRBJ2-3; v_call: TRBV3-1; clone_size: .; cdr3_nt: TGTGCCAGCAGCCTACCCCTTTCGGGGGCGGGAGATACGCAGTATTTT; cdr3_aa: CASSLPLSGAGDTQYF
d_call: .; j_call: TRBJ1-5; v_call: TRBV3-1; clone_size: .; cdr3_nt: TGTGCCAGCAGCCAAGGGACCGGCTGGGGACAGCCCCAGCATTTT; cdr3_aa: CASSQGTGWGQPQHF
d_call: .; j_call: TRBJ1-2; v_call: TRBV6-5; clone_size: .; cdr3_nt: TGTGCCAGCAGTTACGATCCCCAGATGAACTATGGCTACACCTTC; cdr3_aa: CASSYDPQMNYGYTF
d_call: TRBD1; j_call: TRBJ2-7; v_call: TRBV16; clone_size: .; cdr3_nt: TGTGCCAGCAGCCTATGGGACAGGGGGTACGAGCAGTACTTC; cdr3_aa: CASSLWDRGYEQYF
d_call: .; j_call: TRBJ2-7; v_call: TRBV7-9; clone_size: .; cdr3_nt: TGTGCCAGCAGCCCTTCTAAGGGGCAGGGCCACGAGCAGTACTTC; cdr3_aa: CASSPSKGQGHEQYF
d_call: TRBD1; j_call: TRBJ1-1; v_call: TRBV12-5; clone_size: .; cdr3_nt: TGTGCTAGTGGTTACGGACAGGACACTGAAGCTTTCTTT; cdr3_aa: CASGYGQDTEAFF
d_call: .; j_call: TRBJ2-7; v_call: TRBV4-1; clone_size: .; cdr3_nt: TGCGCCAGCAGCCACCTGGGAGGCAGTCTCTCCTACGAGCAGTACTTC; cdr3_aa: CASSHLGGSLSYEQYF